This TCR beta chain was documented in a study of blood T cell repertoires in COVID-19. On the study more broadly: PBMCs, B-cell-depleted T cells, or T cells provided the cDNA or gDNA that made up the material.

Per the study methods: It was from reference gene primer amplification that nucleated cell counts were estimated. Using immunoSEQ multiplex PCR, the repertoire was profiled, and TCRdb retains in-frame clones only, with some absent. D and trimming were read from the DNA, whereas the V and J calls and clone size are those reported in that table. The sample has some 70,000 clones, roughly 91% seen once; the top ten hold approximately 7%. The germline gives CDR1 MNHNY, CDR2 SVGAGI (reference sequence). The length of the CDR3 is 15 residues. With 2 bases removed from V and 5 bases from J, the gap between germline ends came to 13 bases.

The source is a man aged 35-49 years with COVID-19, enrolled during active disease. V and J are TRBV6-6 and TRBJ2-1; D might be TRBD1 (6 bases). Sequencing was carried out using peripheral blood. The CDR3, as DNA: TGTGCCAGCAGTTACCCCCGGGACAACGACAATGAGCAGTTCTTC. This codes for CASSYPRDNDNEQFF.